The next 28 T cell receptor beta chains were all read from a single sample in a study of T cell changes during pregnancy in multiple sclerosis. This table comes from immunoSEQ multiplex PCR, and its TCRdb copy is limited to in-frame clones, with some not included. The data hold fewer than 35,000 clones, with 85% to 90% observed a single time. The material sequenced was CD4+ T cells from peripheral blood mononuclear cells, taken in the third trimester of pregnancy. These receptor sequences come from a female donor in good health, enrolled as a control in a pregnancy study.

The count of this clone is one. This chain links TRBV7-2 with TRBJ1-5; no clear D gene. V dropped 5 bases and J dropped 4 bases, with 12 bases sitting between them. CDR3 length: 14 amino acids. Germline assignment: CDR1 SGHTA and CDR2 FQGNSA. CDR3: CASSPAGGNQPQHF. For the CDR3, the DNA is TGTGCCAGCAGCCCCGCGGGAGGAAATCAGCCCCAGCATTTT.

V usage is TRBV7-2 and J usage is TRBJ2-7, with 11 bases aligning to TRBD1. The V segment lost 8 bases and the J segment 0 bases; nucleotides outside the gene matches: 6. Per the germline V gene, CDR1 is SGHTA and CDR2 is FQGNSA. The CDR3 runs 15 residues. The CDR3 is CASGDRGLSSYEQYF. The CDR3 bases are TGTGCCAGCGGGGACAGGGGGTTGAGCTCCTACGAGCAGTACTTC.

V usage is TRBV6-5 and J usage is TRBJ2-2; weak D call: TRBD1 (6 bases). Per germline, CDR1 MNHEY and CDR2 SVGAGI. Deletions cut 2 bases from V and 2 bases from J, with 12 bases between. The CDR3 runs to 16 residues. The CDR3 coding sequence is TGTGCCAGCAGTTACAGCATCAGGGGAAACACCGGGGAGCTGTTTTTT. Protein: CASSYSIRGNTGELFF.

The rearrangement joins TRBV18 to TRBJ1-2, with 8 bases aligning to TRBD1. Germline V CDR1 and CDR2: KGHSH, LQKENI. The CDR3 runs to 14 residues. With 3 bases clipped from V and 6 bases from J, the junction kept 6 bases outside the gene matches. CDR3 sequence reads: CASSPRATGDGYTF. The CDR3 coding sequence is TGTGCCAGCTCACCTCGAGCGACAGGGGATGGCTACACCTTC.

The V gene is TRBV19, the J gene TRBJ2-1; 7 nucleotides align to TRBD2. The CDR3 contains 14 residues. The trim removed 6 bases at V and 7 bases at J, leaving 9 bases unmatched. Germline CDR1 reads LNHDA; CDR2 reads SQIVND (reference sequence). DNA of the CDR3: TGTGCCAGTAGCCGGACTAGTATGGCGAATGAGCAGTTCTTC. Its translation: CASSRTSMANEQFF.

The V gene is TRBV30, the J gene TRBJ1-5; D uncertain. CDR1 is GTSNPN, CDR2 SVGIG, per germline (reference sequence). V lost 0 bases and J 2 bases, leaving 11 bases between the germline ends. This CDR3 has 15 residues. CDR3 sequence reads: CAWSVAGMGNQPQHF. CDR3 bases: TGTGCCTGGAGTGTAGCTGGTATGGGCAATCAGCCCCAGCATTTT.

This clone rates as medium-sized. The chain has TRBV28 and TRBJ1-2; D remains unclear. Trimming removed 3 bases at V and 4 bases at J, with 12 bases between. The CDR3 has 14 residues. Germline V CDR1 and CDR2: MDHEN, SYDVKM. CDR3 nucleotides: TGTGCCAGCAGTTTTGCGCCAGGCGTCTATGGCTACACCTTC. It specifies CASSFAPGVYGYTF.

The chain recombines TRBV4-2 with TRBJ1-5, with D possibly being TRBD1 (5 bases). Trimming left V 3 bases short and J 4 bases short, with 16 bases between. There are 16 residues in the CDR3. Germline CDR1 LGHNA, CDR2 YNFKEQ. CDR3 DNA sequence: TGTGCCAGCAGCCATGAGGACCAGGGAAGTAATCAGCCCCAGCATTTT. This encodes CASSHEDQGSNQPQHF.

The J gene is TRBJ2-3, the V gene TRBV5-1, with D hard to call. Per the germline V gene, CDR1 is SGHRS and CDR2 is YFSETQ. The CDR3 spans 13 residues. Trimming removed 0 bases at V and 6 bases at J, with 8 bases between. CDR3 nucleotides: TGCGCCAGCAGCTTGGTTCAGGCCGATACGCAGTATTTT. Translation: CASSLVQADTQYF.

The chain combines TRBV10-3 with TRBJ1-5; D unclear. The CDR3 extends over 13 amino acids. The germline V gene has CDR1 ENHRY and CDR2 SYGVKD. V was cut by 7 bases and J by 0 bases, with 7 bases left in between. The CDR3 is CAITADSNQPQHF. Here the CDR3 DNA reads TGTGCCATCACTGCGGATAGCAATCAGCCCCAGCATTTT.

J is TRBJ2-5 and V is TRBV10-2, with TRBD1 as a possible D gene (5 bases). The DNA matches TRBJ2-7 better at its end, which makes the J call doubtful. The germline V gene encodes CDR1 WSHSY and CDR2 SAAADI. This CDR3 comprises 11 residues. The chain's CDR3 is CASSRGSEQYF. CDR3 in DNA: TGCGCCAGCAGTAGGGGAAGCGAGCAGTACTTC.

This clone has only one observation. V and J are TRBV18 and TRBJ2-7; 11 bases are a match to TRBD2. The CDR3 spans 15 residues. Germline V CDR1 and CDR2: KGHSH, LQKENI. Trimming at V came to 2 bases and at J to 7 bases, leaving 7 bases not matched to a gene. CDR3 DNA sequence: TGTGCCAGCTCACCATCGCCGGGACTAGCGGAAGAGCAGTACTTC. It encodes CASSPSPGLAEEQYF. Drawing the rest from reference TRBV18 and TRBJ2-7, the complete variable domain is NAGVMQNPRHLVRRRGQEARLRCSPMKGHSHVYWYRQLPEEGLKFMVYLQKENIIDESGMPKERFSAEFPKEGPSILRIQQVVRGDSAAYFCASSPSPGLAEEQYFGPGTRLTVT.

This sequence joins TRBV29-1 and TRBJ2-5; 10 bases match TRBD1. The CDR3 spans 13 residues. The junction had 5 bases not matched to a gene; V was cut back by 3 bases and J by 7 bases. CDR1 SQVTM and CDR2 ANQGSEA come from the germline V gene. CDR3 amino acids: CSVERGQGTTQYF. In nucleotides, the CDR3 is TGCAGCGTTGAGCGGGGACAGGGGACGACCCAGTACTTC.

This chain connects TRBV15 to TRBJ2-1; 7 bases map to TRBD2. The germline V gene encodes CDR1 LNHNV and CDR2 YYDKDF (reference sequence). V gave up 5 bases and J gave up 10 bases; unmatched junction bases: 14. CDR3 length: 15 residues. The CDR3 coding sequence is TGTGCCACCAGCGACGCCGCGGGGGTCCCGGAGGAGCAGTTCTTC. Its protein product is CATSDAAGVPEEQFF.

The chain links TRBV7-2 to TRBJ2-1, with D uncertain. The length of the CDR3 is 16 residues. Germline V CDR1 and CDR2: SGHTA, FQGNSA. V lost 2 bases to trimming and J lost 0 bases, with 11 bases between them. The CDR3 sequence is CASSLYAVSSYNEQFF. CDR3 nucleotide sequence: TGTGCCAGCAGCTTATACGCGGTAAGCTCCTACAATGAGCAGTTCTTC.

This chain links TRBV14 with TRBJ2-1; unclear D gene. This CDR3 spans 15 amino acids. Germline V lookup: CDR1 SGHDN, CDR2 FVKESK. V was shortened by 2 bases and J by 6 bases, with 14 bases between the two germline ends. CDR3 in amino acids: CASSQRTPRPNEQFF. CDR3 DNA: TGTGCCAGCAGCCAAAGAACCCCCAGGCCCAATGAGCAGTTCTTC.

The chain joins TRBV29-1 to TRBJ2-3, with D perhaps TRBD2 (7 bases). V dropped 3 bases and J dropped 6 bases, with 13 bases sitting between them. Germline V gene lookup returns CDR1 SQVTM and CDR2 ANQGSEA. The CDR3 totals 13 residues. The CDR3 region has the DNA TGCAGCGTTGAGCGGGGGCAAGGTGATACGCAGTATTTT. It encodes CSVERGQGDTQYF.

The CDR3 DNA sequence: TGTGCCAGCAGCGTAGGGACAGGGGGCACAGATACGCAGTATTTT. It is translated as CASSVGTGGTDTQYF. The chain couples TRBV9 to TRBJ2-3; 9 bases fit TRBD1. The trim removed 0 bases at V and 1 base at J, leaving 0 bases unmatched. Germline CDR1 and CDR2: SGDLS and YYNGEE. This CDR3 comprises 15 residues.

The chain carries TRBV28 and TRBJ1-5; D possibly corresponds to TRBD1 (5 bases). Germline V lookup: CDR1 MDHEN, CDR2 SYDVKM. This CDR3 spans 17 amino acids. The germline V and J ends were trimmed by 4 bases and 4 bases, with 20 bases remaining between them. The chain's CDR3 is CASSYRGLGQLNQPQHF. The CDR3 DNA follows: TGTGCCAGCAGTTACCGGGGACTGGGGCAGTTAAATCAGCCCCAGCATTTT. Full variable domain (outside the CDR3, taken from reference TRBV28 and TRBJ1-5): DVKVTQSSRYLVKRTGEKVFLECVQDMDHENMFWYRQDPGLGLRLIYFSYDVKMKEKGDIPEGYSVSREKKERFSLILESASTNQTSMYLCASSYRGLGQLNQPQHFGDGTRLSIL.

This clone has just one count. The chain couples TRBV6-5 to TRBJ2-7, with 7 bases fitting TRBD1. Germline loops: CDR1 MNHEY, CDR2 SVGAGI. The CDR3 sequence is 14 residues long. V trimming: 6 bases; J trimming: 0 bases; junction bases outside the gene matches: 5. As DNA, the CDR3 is TGTGCCAGCAGACTAGACAGGGCCTCCTACGAGCAGTACTTC. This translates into CASRLDRASYEQYF.

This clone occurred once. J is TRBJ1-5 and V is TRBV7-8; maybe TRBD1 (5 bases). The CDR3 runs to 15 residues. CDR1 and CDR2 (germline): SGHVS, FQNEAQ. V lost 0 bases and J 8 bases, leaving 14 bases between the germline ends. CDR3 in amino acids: CASSLARVGPEPQHF. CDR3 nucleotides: TGTGCCAGCAGCTTAGCCAGAGTGGGGCCTGAGCCCCAGCATTTT.

CDR3 sequence reads: CASGPRNGQYF. CDR3 coding DNA: TGTGCTAGTGGTCCGCGTAATGGGCAGTACTTC. The V and J genes are TRBV12-5 and TRBJ2-7; D gene unclear. Trimming removed 5 bases at V and 9 bases at J, with 11 bases between. The CDR3 loop spans 11 amino acids. Germline V gives CDR1 LGHNT, CDR2 FRNRAP.

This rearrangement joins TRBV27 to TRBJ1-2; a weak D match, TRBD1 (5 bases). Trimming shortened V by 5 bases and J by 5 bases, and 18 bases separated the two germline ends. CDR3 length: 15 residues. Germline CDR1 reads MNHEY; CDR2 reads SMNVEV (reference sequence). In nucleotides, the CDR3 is TGTGCCAGCAGTCGATCTAACTCAGGGAAATATGGCTACACCTTC. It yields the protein CASSRSNSGKYGYTF.

CDR3 residues: CSVEHGTTGYTF. The CDR3 nucleotides read TGCAGCGTTGAACATGGGACAACTGGCTACACCTTC. The rearrangement joins TRBV29-1 to TRBJ1-2; TRBD1 is a possible D gene (6 bases). From germline, CDR1 is SQVTM and CDR2 ANQGSEA. Trimming removed 2 bases from V and 7 bases from J, with 11 bases in between. CDR3 length: 12 residues. Complete variable domain (other parts from reference TRBV29-1 and TRBJ1-2): SAVISQKPSRDICQRGTSLTIQCQVDSQVTMMFWYRQQPGQSLTLIATANQGSEATYESGFVIDKFPISRPNLTFSTLTVSNMSPEDSSIYLCSVEHGTTGYTFGSGTRLTVV.

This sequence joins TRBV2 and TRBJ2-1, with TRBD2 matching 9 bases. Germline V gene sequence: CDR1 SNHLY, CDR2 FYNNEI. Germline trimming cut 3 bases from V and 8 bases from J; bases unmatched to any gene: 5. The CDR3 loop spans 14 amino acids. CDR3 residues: CASSEGGGAHEQFF. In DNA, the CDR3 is TGTGCCAGCAGTGAGGGCGGGGGGGCCCATGAGCAGTTCTTC.

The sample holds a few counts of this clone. The CDR3 sequence is CASSPPVLAGDTGELFF. CDR3 in DNA: TGTGCCAGCTCACCACCTGTACTAGCGGGGGACACCGGGGAGCTGTTTTTT. This sequence joins TRBV18 and TRBJ2-2; 11 nucleotides match TRBD2. Germline CDR1 is KGHSH and CDR2 is LQKENI. The CDR3 contains 17 residues. V lost 0 bases and J lost 3; bases outside the gene matches: 3.

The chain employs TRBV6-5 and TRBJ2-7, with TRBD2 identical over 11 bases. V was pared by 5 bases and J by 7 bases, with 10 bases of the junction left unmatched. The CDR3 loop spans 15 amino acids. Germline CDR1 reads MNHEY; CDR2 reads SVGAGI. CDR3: CASSPYSGGAGEQYF. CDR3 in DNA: TGTGCCAGCAGTCCCTATAGCGGGGGGGCGGGAGAGCAGTACTTC.

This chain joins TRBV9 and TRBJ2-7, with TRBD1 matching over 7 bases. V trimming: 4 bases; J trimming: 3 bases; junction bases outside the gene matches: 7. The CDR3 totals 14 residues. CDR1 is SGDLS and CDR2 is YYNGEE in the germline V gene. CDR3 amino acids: CASSPRDSFYEQYF. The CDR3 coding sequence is TGTGCCAGCAGCCCCCGGGACAGTTTCTACGAGCAGTACTTC. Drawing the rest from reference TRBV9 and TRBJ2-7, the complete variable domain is DSGVTQTPKHLITATGQRVTLRCSPRSGDLSVYWYQQSLDQGLQFLIQYYNGEERAKGNILERFSAQQFPDLHSELNLSSLELGDSALYFCASSPRDSFYEQYFGPGTRLTVT.